Each of the 12 T cell receptor beta chains below was sequenced from the same sample in a study of blood T cell repertoires in COVID-19. The data were produced by immunoSEQ multiplex PCR, yet TCRdb's version contains in-frame clones alone and is incomplete. This table holds roughly 70,000 clones, about four fifths found once. The sequencing input was peripheral blood. These receptors were taken from a man between 65 and 80 years old who had recovered from COVID-19.

The V and J genes are TRBV7-9 and TRBJ2-7; tentatively, D is TRBD2 (5 bases). Looked up from germline, CDR1 is SEHNR and CDR2 is FQNEAQ (reference sequence). V was trimmed by 2 bases and J by 5 bases, leaving 13 bases between them. This CDR3 contains 14 residues. CDR3 DNA sequence: TGTGCCAGCAGCTTAATCCGGGAAAGCGACGAGCAGTACTTC. The encoded protein is CASSLIRESDEQYF.

The chain combines TRBV2 with TRBJ2-7; the match to TRBD2 covers 7 bases. The length of the CDR3 is 13 residues. Trimming removed 3 bases from V and 4 bases from J; junction bases left unmatched: 3. Germline V gene data show CDR1 as SNHLY and CDR2 as FYNNEI. The CDR3 nucleotides read TGTGCCAGCAGTGAGCGGGAGTGGTACGAGCAGTACTTC. Translation gives CASSEREWYEQYF.

Many counts were recorded for this clone. The chain couples TRBV5-1 to TRBJ2-7; D remains unclear. Germline V lookup: CDR1 SGHRS, CDR2 YFSETQ. The length of the CDR3 is 11 residues. V lost 3 bases, J lost 1 base, and 2 bases lay in between. The CDR3 DNA sequence: TGCGCCAGCAGCTCATCCTACGAGCAGTACTTC. Protein: CASSSSYEQYF. The entire variable domain, with the rest obtained from reference TRBV5-1 and TRBJ2-7, is as follows: KAGVTQTPRYLIKTRGQQVTLSCSPISGHRSVSWYQQTPGQGLQFLFEYFSETQRNKGNFPGRFSGRQFSNSRSEMNVSTLELGDSALYLCASSSSYEQYFGPGTRLTVT.

The rearrangement links TRBV6-5 to TRBJ1-2; D is uncertain. V lost 5 bases and J 0 bases, leaving 7 bases between the germline ends. Germline CDR1 and CDR2: MNHEY and SVGAGI. The CDR3 spans 13 residues. The CDR3 spells CASSPGTNYGYTF. Here the CDR3 DNA reads TGTGCCAGCAGTCCAGGAACTAACTATGGCTACACCTTC.

The chain has TRBV11-2 and TRBJ2-1, with D uncertain. CDR3 length: 13 residues. The V gene lost 1 base and the J gene lost 7 bases, with 8 bases spanning the gap. CDR1 is SGHAT, CDR2 FQNNGV, per germline. The DNA for the CDR3 is TGTGCCAGCAGCTTAGTAAGTCAGAATGAGCAGTTCTTC. The encoded protein is CASSLVSQNEQFF.

The chain combines TRBV29-1 with TRBJ2-7; 7 bases line up with TRBD2. The CDR3 consists of 15 residues. V shed 7 bases, J shed 6 bases, and the junction held 18 bases outside the gene matches. In germline, CDR1 is SQVTM, CDR2 ANQGSEA. The CDR3 DNA is TGCAGCGCCCTACATAATACGGCGGGAGCGGGCGAGCAGTACTTC. Translated, it gives CSALHNTAGAGEQYF.

This rearrangement joins TRBV9 to TRBJ2-1; TRBD2 matches 11 bases. The CDR3 is made up of 19 amino acids. Per germline, CDR1 SGDLS and CDR2 YYNGEE. The J segment lost 15 bases and the V segment lost 0 bases, leaving 23 bases of the junction unmatched. The CDR3 reads CASSVEGLGLAGSHGHMFF. CDR3 nucleotides: TGTGCCAGCAGCGTAGAGGGGCTAGGACTAGCGGGTTCGCACGGCCACATGTTCTTC.

The rearrangement joins TRBV5-5 to TRBJ2-7; TRBD1 might be the D (5 bases). Germline V gives CDR1 SGHKS, CDR2 YYEKEE (reference sequence). The CDR3 loop spans 14 amino acids. Trimming shortened V by 1 base and J by 2 bases, and 10 bases separated the two germline ends. The CDR3 region has the DNA TGTGCCAGCAGCTTGCCCACAGGAGCCTACGAGCAGTACTTC. Encoded protein: CASSLPTGAYEQYF.

This sequence joins TRBV27 and TRBJ1-4; D is perhaps TRBD1 (6 bases). The V gene lost 3 bases and the J gene lost 8 bases, with 13 bases spanning the gap. Per germline, CDR1 MNHEY and CDR2 SMNVEV (reference sequence). The CDR3 runs to 14 residues. The CDR3 DNA follows: TGTGCCAGCAGTTTCACAGGGTTAGGCGAAAAACTGTTTTTT. This gives the protein CASSFTGLGEKLFF.

This clone was recorded only once. V is TRBV19 and J is TRBJ2-2; 10 bases map to TRBD2. Germline values: CDR1 LNHDA, CDR2 SQIVND (reference sequence). The length of the CDR3 is 18 residues. Trimming at V came to 5 bases and at J to 1 base, leaving 10 bases not matched to a gene. The CDR3 here is CASSPRSSGSGNTGELFF. The CDR3 bases are TGTGCCAGTAGTCCTCGCTCTAGCGGGAGTGGGAACACCGGGGAGCTGTTTTTT.

CDR3 amino acids: CASSPRRQGVSYEQYF. The CDR3 nucleotides are TGTGCCAGCTCACCACGGCGTCAGGGGGTGTCCTACGAGCAGTACTTC. This sequence joins TRBV18 and TRBJ2-7; 7 bases match TRBD1. Germline V gene data show CDR1 as KGHSH and CDR2 as LQKENI. J was trimmed by 1 base and V by 1 base; bases with no gene match: 7. CDR3 length: 16 residues.

The rearrangement joins TRBV7-2 to TRBJ1-1; no clear D gene. The germline CDR1 and CDR2 sequences are SGHTA and FQGNSA. The CDR3 length is 13 residues. Trimming removed 4 bases at V and 5 bases at J, with 11 bases between. The CDR3 loop reads CASSSQVRTEAFF. CDR3 in DNA: TGTGCCAGCAGCTCTCAAGTCCGGACTGAAGCTTTCTTT. Full variable domain (outside the CDR3, taken from reference TRBV7-2 and TRBJ1-1): GAGVSQSPSNKVTEKGKDVELRCDPISGHTALYWYRQSLGQGLEFLIYFQGNSAPDKSGLPSDRFSAERTGGSVSTLTIQRTQQEDSAVYLCASSSQVRTEAFFGQGTRLTVV.